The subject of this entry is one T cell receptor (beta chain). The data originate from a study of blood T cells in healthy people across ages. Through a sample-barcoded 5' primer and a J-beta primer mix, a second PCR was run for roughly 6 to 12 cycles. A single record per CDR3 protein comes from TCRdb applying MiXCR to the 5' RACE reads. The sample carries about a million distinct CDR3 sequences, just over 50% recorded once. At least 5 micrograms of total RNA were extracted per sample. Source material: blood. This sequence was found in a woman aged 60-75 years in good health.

The CDR3 DNA follows: TGCAGCGCTATCGATCAGGGATTCTACGAGCAGTACTTC. This translates into CSAIDQGFYEQYF. This chain uses TRBV29-1 with TRBJ2-7; TRBD1 is a possible D gene (5 bases). This CDR3 spans 13 amino acids. Looked up from germline, CDR1 is SQVTM and CDR2 is ANQGSEA. Trimming cost V 7 bases and J 3 bases, with 16 bases left between them.